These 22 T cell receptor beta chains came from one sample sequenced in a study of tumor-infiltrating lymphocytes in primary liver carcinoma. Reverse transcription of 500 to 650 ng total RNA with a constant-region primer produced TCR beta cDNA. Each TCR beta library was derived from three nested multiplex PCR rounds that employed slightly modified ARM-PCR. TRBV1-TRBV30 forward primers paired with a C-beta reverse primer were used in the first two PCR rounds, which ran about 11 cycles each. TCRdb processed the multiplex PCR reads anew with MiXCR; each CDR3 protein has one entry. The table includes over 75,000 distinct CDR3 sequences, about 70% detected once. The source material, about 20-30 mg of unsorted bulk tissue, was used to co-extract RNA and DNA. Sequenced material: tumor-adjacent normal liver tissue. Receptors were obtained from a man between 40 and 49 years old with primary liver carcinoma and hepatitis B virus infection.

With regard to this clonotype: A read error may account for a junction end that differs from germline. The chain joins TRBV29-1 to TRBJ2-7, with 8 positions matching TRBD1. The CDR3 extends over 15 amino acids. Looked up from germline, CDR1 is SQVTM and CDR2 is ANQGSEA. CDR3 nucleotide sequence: TGCAGCATTGAAGAAGAAGGACAGGGAGTCTACGAGCAGTACTTC. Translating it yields CSIEEEGQGVYEQYF.

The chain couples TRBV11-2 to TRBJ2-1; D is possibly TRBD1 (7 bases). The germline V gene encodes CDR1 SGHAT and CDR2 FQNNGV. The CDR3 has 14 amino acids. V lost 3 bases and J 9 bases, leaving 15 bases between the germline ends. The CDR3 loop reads CASSFGGGESEQFF. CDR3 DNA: TGTGCCAGCAGCTTTGGAGGGGGCGAGAGTGAGCAGTTCTTC.

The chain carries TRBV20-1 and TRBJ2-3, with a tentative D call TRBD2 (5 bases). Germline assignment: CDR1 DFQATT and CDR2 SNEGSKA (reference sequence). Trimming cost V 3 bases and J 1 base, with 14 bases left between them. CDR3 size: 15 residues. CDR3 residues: CSASGGNSGTDTQYF. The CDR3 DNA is TGCAGTGCTAGTGGAGGAAATAGCGGCACAGATACGCAGTATTTT.

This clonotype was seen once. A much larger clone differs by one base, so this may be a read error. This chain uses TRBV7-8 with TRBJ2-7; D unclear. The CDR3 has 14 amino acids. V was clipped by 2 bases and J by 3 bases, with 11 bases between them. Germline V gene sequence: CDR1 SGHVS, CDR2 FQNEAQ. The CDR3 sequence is CASSLTALDYEQYF. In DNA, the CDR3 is TGTGCCAGCAGCTTAACAGCATTGGACTACGAGCAGTACTTC. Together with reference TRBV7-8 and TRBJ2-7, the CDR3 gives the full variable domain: GAGVSQSPRYKVAKRGQDVALRCDPISGHVSLFWYQQALGQGPEFLTYFQNEAQLDKSGLPSDRFFAERPEGSVSTLKIQRTQQEDSAVYLCASSLTALDYEQYFGPGTRLTVT.

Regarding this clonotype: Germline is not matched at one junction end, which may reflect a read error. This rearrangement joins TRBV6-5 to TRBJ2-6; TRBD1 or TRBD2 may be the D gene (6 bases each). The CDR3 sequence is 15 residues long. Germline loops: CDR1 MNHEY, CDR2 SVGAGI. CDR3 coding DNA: TGTGCCAGCAGGAGGGAGGCGAGGGGGGCCAACGCCCTGAGTTTC. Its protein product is CASRREARGANALSF.

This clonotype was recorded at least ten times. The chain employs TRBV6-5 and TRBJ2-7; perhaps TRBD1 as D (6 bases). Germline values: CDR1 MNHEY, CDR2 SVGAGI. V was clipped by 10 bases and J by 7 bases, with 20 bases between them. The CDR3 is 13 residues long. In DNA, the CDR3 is TGTGCCACCCTCCCGGGTACAGGGTGGGAGCAGTACTTC. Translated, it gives CATLPGTGWEQYF.

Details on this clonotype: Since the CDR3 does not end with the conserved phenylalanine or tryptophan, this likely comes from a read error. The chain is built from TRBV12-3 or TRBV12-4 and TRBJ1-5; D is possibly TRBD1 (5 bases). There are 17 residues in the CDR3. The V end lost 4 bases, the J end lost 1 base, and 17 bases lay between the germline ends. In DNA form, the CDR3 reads TGTGCCAGCAGTTCCCAAGGGGCAGTTATGAGCAATCAGCCCCAGCATTCT. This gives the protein CASSSQGAVMSNQPQHS.

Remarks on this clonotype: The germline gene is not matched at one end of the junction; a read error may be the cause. The chain's CDR3 is CAGSEAGIGNEQYF. CDR3 nucleotides: TGTGCCGGCAGTGAAGCGGGTATTGGGAACGAGCAGTACTTC. This chain joins TRBV2 and TRBJ2-7, with a weak D call TRBD2 (6 bases). CDR1 SNHLY and CDR2 FYNNEI come from the germline V gene. The CDR3 has 14 amino acids.

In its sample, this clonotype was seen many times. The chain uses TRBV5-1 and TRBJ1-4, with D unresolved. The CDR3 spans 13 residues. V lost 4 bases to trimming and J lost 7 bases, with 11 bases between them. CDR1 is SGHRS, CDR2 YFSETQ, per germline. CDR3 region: CASSGGRGEKLFF. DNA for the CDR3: TGCGCCAGCAGCGGTGGGAGAGGTGAAAAACTGTTTTTT.

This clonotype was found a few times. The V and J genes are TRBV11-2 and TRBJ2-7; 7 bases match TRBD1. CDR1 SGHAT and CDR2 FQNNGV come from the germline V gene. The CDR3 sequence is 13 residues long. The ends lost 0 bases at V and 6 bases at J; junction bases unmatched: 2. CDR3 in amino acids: CASSLDSGGEQYF. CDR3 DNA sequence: TGTGCCAGCAGCTTAGATTCAGGGGGCGAGCAGTACTTC.

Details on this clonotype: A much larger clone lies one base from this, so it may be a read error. The CDR3, as DNA: TGTGCCAGCAGCTTGACCAGGGGTACGAGGACAGATACGCAGTATTTT. It yields the protein CASSLTRGTRTDTQYF. The J gene is TRBJ2-3, the V gene TRBV5-4; a weak D match, TRBD1 (6 bases). The length of the CDR3 is 16 residues. V dropped 1 base and J dropped 3 bases, with 15 bases sitting between them. Germline CDR1 SGHNT, CDR2 YYREEE (reference sequence). Together with reference TRBV5-4 and TRBJ2-3, the CDR3 gives the full variable domain: ETGVTQSPTHLIKTRGQQVTLRCSSQSGHNTVSWYQQALGQGPQFIFQYYREEENGRGNFPPRFSGLQFPNYSSELNVNALELDDSALYLCASSLTRGTRTDTQYFGPGTRLTVL.

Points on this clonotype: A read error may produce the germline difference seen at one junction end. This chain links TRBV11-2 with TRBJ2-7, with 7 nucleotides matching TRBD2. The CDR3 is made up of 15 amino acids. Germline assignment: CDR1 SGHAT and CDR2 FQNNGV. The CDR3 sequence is CTSSFASGWSYEQNF. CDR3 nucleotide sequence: TGCACCAGCAGCTTTGCTAGCGGCTGGTCCTACGAGCAGAACTTC.

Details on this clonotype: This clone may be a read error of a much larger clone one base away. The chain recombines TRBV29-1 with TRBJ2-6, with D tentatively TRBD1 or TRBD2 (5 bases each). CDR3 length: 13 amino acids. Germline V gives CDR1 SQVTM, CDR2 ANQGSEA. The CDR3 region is CSVGHSGANVLAF. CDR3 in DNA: TGCAGCGTCGGACATTCCGGGGCCAACGTCCTGGCTTTC.

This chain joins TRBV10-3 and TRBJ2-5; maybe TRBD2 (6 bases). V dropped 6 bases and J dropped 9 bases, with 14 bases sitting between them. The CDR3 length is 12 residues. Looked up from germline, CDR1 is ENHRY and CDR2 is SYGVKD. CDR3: CAIRRVGEAQYF. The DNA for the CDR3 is TGTGCCATCAGGAGGGTGGGGGAGGCCCAGTACTTC.

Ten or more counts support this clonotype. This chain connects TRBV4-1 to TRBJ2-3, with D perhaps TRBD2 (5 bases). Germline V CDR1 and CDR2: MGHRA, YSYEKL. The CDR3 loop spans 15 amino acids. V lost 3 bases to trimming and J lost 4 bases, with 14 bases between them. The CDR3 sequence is CASSHTLAQSDTQYF. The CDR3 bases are TGCGCCAGCAGCCACACTCTAGCCCAATCAGATACGCAGTATTTT.

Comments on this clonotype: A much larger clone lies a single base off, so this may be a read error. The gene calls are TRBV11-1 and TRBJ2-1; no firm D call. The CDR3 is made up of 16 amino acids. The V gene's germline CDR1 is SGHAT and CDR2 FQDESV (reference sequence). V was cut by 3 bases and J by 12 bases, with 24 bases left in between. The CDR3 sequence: CASSLAGSGPPDGQFF. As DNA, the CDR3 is TGTGCCAGCAGCTTGGCCGGGTCCGGCCCCCCCGATGGGCAGTTCTTC.

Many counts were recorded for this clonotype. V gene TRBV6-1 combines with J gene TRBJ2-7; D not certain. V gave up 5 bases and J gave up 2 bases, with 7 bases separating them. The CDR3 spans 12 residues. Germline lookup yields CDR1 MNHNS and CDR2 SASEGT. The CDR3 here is CASSNGPYEQYF. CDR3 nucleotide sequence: TGTGCCAGCAGTAACGGACCCTACGAGCAGTACTTC.

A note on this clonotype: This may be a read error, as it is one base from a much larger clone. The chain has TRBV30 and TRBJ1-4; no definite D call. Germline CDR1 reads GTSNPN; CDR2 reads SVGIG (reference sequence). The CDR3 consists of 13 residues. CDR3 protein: CAWRKSGDEKLLF. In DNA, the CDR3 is TGTGCCTGGAGAAAGAGTGGGGATGAAAAACTGCTTTTT. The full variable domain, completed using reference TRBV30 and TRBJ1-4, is SQTIHQWPATLVQPVGSPLSLECTVEGTSNPNLYWYRQAAGRGLQLLFYSVGIGQISSEVPQNLSASRPQDRQFILSSKKLLLSDSGFYLCAWRKSGDEKLLFGSGTQLSVL.

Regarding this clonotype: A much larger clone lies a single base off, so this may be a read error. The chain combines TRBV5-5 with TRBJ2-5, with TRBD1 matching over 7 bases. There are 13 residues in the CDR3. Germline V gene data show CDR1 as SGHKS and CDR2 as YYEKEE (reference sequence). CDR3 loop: CATSQGEMETQYF. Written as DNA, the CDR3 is TGTGCCACCAGCCAGGGGGAAATGGAGACCCAGTACTTC.

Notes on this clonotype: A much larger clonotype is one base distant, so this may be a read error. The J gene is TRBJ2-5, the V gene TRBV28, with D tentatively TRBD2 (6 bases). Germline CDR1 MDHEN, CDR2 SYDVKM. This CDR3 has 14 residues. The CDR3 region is CASSGTVYQEIQYF. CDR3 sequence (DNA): TGTGCCAGCAGTGGGACTGTGTACCAAGAGATCCAGTACTTC.

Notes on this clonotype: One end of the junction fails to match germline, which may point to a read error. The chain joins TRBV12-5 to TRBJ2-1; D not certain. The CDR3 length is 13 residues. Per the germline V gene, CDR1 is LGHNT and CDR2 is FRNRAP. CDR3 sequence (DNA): TGTGCTAGTGGCCTCAGACTGTACAATGAGCAATTCTTC. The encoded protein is CASGLRLYNEQFF.

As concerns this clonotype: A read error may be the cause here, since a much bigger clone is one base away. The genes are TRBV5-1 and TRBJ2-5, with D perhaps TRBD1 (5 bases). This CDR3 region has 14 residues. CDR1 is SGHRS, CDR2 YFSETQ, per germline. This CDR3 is CASSLGQGGEIQYF. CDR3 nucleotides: TGCGCCAGCAGCTTGGGGCAGGGTGGAGAGATCCAGTACTTC.